This paragraph reports one T cell receptor beta chain. The repertoire was sequenced with immunoSEQ multiplex PCR; TCRdb's copy has only in-frame clones and lacks some. The table records 140,000 to 150,000 clones, 88% of them present only once. The data are from a study of blood T cell repertoires in COVID-19. Study-level information: Samples taken during acute and convalescent COVID-19 were collected in the United States, Italy and Spain.

The TCR was taken from a woman aged 45-60 years with acute or convalescent COVID-19. Sequenced: peripheral blood.

As DNA, the CDR3 is TGTGCCAGCAGCCCCCCTCGTACTAGCGGTACTCCAGGGAATACGCAGTATTTT. Its translation is CASSPPRTSGTPGNTQYF. V gene TRBV3-1 (or the pseudogene TRBV3-2) combines with J gene TRBJ2-3, with 8 positions matching TRBD2. Per germline, CDR1 LGHDT and CDR2 YNNKEL (reference sequence). Unmatched junction bases numbered 19, after V lost 4 bases and J lost 7 bases. CDR3 length: 18 residues.